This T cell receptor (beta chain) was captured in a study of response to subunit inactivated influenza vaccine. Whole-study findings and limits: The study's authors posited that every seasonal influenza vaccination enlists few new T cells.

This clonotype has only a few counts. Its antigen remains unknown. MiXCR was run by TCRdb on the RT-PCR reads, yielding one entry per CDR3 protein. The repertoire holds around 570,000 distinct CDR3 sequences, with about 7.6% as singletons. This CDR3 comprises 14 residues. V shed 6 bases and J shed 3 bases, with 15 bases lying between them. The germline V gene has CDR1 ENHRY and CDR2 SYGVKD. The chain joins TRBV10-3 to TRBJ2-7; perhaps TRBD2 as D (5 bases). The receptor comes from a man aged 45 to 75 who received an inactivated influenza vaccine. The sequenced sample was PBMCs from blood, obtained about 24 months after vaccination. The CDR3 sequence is CAIRGGLEVYEQYF. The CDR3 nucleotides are TGTGCCATCAGAGGCGGGCTTGAGGTCTACGAGCAGTACTTC.